Given below is one T cell receptor beta chain in context. Patients in Seattle were enrolled during active infection, then followed longitudinally. This CDR3 contains 19 residues. The germline V gene encodes CDR1 SGHRS and CDR2 YFSETQ. V dropped 0 bases and J dropped 4; count of bases not matched to a gene: 16. The data are from a study of blood T cell repertoires in COVID-19. Turning to the study itself: Whether acute or convalescent, the COVID-19 samples came from the United States, Italy and Spain. T cells, B-cell-depleted T cells, or PBMCs provided the cDNA or gDNA that served as material.

Per the original data handling: Reference gene primer amplification yielded estimated nucleated cell counts. Here immunoSEQ multiplex PCR was the method, and the copy in TCRdb shows in-frame clones only, minus some. Clonal size and the V and J genes are those of that table, whereas D and trimming came from the DNA. The table lists hundreds of thousands of clones, about 89% of them singletons, with approximately 3% in the top ten. The specimen sequenced was peripheral blood. The clonotype comes from a woman in her 30s with COVID-19, enrolled during active disease. The rearrangement links TRBV5-1 to TRBJ1-1; 9 positions match TRBD1. The CDR3 DNA follows: TGCGCCAGCAGCTTGGAAGGACCGGGACAGGGTGGTGATGGCACTGAAGCTTTCTTT. It translates to CASSLEGPGQGGDGTEAFF.